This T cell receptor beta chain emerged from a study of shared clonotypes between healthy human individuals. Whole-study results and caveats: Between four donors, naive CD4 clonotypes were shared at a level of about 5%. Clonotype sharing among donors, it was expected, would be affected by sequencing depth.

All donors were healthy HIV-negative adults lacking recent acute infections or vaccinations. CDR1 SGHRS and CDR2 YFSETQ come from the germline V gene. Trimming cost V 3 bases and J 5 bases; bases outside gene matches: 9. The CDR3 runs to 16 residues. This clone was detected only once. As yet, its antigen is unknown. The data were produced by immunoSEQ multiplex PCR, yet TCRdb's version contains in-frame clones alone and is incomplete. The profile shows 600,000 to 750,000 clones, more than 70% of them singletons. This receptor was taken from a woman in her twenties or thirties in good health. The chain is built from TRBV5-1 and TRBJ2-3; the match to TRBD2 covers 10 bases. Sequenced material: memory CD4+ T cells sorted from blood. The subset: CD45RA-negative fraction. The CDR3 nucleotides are TGCGCCAGCAGCTCCCAACCTAGCGGGAGTAGAGATACGCAGTATTTT. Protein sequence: CASSSQPSGSRDTQYF.